The next 19 T cell receptor beta chains were all read from a single sample in a study of breast tumors, draining lymph nodes, adjacent tissues. TCRdb reprocessed the multiplex PCR reads via MiXCR and lists one record per CDR3 protein. The repertoire holds 200,000 or so distinct CDR3 sequences, with approximately 30% as singletons. Samples came from axillary lymph nodes draining the breast cancer. The sequencing input was axillary lymph node tissue. The receptors here all came from a female donor with breast cancer. Some clones in this sample may be carry-over from other donors' samples.

This chain connects TRBV15 to TRBJ1-1; D perhaps matches TRBD1 (5 bases). The CDR3 contains 14 residues. The V gene's germline CDR1 is LNHNV and CDR2 YYDKDF (reference sequence). V was pared by 0 bases and J by 6 bases, with 11 bases between. The DNA for the CDR3 is TGTGCCACCAGCAGAGATTTGGGGGGGTCTGAAGCTTTCTTT. Translation: CATSRDLGGSEAFF. The full variable domain, with the rest looked up from reference TRBV15 and TRBJ1-1, is DAMVIQNPRYQVTQFGKPVTLSCSQTLNHNVMYWYQQKSSQAPKLLFHYYDKDFNNEADTPDNFQSRRPNTSFCFLDIRSPGLGDTAMYLCATSRDLGGSEAFFGQGTRLTVV.

This clonotype was seen many times. The rearrangement links TRBV11-3 to TRBJ2-5; 12 nucleotides line up with TRBD2. V lost 2 bases and J lost 5; bases outside the gene matches: 3. CDR3 size: 15 residues. Germline V lookup: CDR1 SGHNT, CDR2 YENEEA. CDR3 nucleotides: TGTGCCAGCAGCTTAAGGCTAGCGGGGGGGGAGACCCAGTACTTC. Its translation: CASSLRLAGGETQYF.

The sample holds many counts of this clonotype. The chain carries TRBV14 and TRBJ1-2; D is ambiguous. The CDR3 runs 14 residues. CDR1 and CDR2 from the germline V gene are SGHDN and FVKESK. The V end lost 3 bases, the J end lost 2 bases, and 10 bases lay between the germline ends. The DNA of the CDR3 is TGTGCCAGCAGCCAGATGGGCTTCAACTATGGCTACACCTTC. Translated, it gives CASSQMGFNYGYTF.

J is TRBJ2-3 and V is TRBV7-9; TRBD2 agrees at 8 bases. The trim removed 5 bases at V and 3 bases at J, leaving 10 bases unmatched. This CDR3 region has 16 residues. CDR1 is SEHNR, CDR2 FQNEAQ, per germline (reference sequence). The CDR3 DNA sequence: TGTGCCAGCAGCACCCGGACTAGCCTGTTGACAGATACGCAGTATTTT. It encodes CASSTRTSLLTDTQYF. The full variable domain, with the rest looked up from reference TRBV7-9 and TRBJ2-3, is DTGVSQNPRHKITKRGQNVTFRCDPISEHNRLYWYRQTLGQGPEFLTYFQNEAQLEKSRLLSDRFSAERPKGSFSTLEIQRTEQGDSAMYLCASSTRTSLLTDTQYFGPGTRLTVL.

As for this clonotype: It may be a read error: a sequence one base away is much more abundant. The gene calls are TRBV5-5 and TRBJ1-4; D not resolved. Trimming shortened V by 4 bases and J by 7 bases, and 11 bases separated the two germline ends. The CDR3 is made up of 13 amino acids. Germline V lookup: CDR1 SGHKS, CDR2 YYEKEE (reference sequence). This chain's CDR3 is CASSRGRTEKLFF. CDR3 nucleotide sequence: TGTGCCAGCAGCCGCGGGAGGACTGAAAAACTGTTTTTT.

In its sample, this clonotype was seen a few times. The junction and the germline gene differ at one end; a read error may be behind it. CDR3 protein: CASSHSGREVKNIQYF. The DNA of the CDR3 is TGTGCCAGCAGTCACTCGGGGAGGGAGGTCAAAAACATTCAGTACTTC. The chain employs TRBV6-5 and TRBJ2-4; 7 bases align to TRBD2. Germline CDR1 is MNHEY and CDR2 is SVGAGI. The CDR3 has 16 residues.

This clonotype showed up many times. The junction shows a germline mismatch at one end, possibly a read error. The J gene is TRBJ1-2, the V gene TRBV2, with a weak D call TRBD1 (6 bases). The CDR3 is made up of 14 amino acids. Germline V gives CDR1 SNHLY, CDR2 FYNNEI. The CDR3, as DNA: TGTGCCAGCAGTGACCGAGGACAGCTCTATGGCTACGCCTTC. Encoded protein: CASSDRGQLYGYAF.

This clonotype was observed many times. This chain uses TRBV11-2 with TRBJ1-6, with TRBD1 matching over 8 bases. The CDR3 contains 15 residues. J was trimmed by 9 bases and V by 4 bases; bases with no gene match: 8. Germline V CDR1 and CDR2: SGHAT, FQNNGV. The CDR3 spells CASSSTTGVGSPLHF. CDR3 DNA: TGTGCCAGCAGCTCAACGACAGGGGTGGGTTCACCCCTCCACTTT.

Many counts were recorded for this clonotype. This sequence joins TRBV30 and TRBJ1-3, with 7 bases aligning to TRBD1. Trimming at V came to 1 base and at J to 0 bases, leaving 3 bases not matched to a gene. CDR1 GTSNPN and CDR2 SVGIG come from the germline V gene (reference sequence). CDR3 length: 15 residues. CDR3 coding DNA: TGTGCCTGGAGTGGCGACAGGGCCTCTGGAAACACCATATATTTT. As protein: CAWSGDRASGNTIYF. The whole variable domain, remainder taken from reference TRBV30 and TRBJ1-3, is SQTIHQWPATLVQPVGSPLSLECTVEGTSNPNLYWYRQAAGRGLQLLFYSVGIGQISSEVPQNLSASRPQDRQFILSSKKLLLSDSGFYLCAWSGDRASGNTIYFGEGSWLTVV.

This clonotype was found many times. The chain is built from TRBV4-3 and TRBJ1-2; maybe TRBD1 (5 bases). V lost 4 bases, J lost 6 bases, and 15 bases lay in between. From germline, CDR1 is LGHNA and CDR2 YSLEER. The CDR3 loop spans 14 amino acids. The CDR3 DNA reads as TGCGCCAGCAGCCCCTGGGAGGGGTTTCATGGCTACACCTTC. This sequence encodes CASSPWEGFHGYTF.

This clonotype has at least ten counts. The chain recombines TRBV5-1 with TRBJ2-3; D is ambiguous. V lost 2 bases and J lost 4, with 11 bases in between. CDR1 and CDR2 (germline): SGHRS, YFSETQ. This CDR3 comprises 14 residues. CDR3 sequence reads: CASSLEPQADTQYF. In DNA, the CDR3 is TGCGCCAGCAGCTTAGAACCGCAGGCAGATACGCAGTATTTT.

This clonotype was counted many times. The chain uses TRBV7-3 and TRBJ2-2; 7 nucleotides align to TRBD1. The germline gives CDR1 SGHTA, CDR2 FQGTGA. The CDR3 spans 18 residues. The V and J ends lost 2 bases and 6 bases, in that order; junction bases with no gene match: 15. In DNA, the CDR3 is TGTGCCAGCAGCTTAGTCCAGGGCGGCAGGGGGTTCGCCGGGGAGCTGTTTTTT. Translation: CASSLVQGGRGFAGELFF.

The chain couples TRBV2 to TRBJ2-5, with 11 bases fitting TRBD2. CDR3 length: 16 residues. The trim removed 8 bases at V and 1 base at J, leaving 9 bases unmatched. In germline, CDR1 is SNHLY, CDR2 FYNNEI. The CDR3 DNA reads TGTGCCAGCTCTTTCTCCGGGACTAGCGGCCAAGAGACCCAGTACTTC. This encodes CASSFSGTSGQETQYF.

The genes are TRBV6-5 and TRBJ2-7, with D hard to call. CDR3 length: 16 residues. The germline V and J ends were trimmed by 0 bases and 0 bases, with 12 bases remaining between them. Germline loops: CDR1 MNHEY, CDR2 SVGAGI. CDR3 bases: TGTGCCAGCAGTTACTCGGCCAGTGCAAGCTCCTACGAGCAGTACTTC. This sequence encodes CASSYSASASSYEQYF.

This clonotype was seen a few times. A much larger clone is a single base away; this may be a read error. The rearrangement uses TRBV5-5 and TRBJ2-7, with D possibly TRBD1 on 5 matching bases. V shed 6 bases and J shed 4 bases, with 17 bases lying between them. Germline CDR1 is SGHKS and CDR2 is YYEKEE (reference sequence). The CDR3 runs 14 residues. In DNA, the CDR3 is TGTGCCAGCACCCCATCCAGGGCTTTGTACGAGCAGTACTTC. Amino acids: CASTPSRALYEQYF.

The table lists this clonotype with many counts. J is TRBJ2-5 and V is TRBV6-5, with 7 nucleotides matching TRBD2. The length of the CDR3 is 17 residues. V shed 0 bases and J 5 bases; nucleotides not matched to a gene: 12. Germline V gene data show CDR1 as MNHEY and CDR2 as SVGAGI. CDR3 DNA sequence: TGTGCCAGCAGTTACTCCCATGGCGGGAGTGGGAGGGAGACCCAGTACTTC. It translates to CASSYSHGGSGRETQYF.

This clonotype occurred a few times. This may be a read error: a much more frequent sequence differs by one nucleotide. CDR3 nucleotides: TGTGCCTGGGGCCAGGGGGGATCCGACGAGCAGTACTTC. Encoded protein: CAWGQGGSDEQYF. This chain links TRBV30 with TRBJ2-7; tentative D call: TRBD1 (7 bases). Per the germline V gene, CDR1 is GTSNPN and CDR2 is SVGIG (reference sequence). With 5 bases removed from V and 5 bases from J, the gap between germline ends came to 16 bases. This CDR3 contains 13 residues.

Notes on this clonotype: Possible read error: a much larger clone is one base away. The chain employs TRBV4-1 and TRBJ1-2, with a tentative D call TRBD1 (5 bases). The germline gives CDR1 MGHRA, CDR2 YSYEKL. The V end was cut by 5 bases, the J end by 6 bases, with 16 bases between. This CDR3 comprises 14 residues. The CDR3 protein is CASSSPGRTDGYTF. The DNA for the CDR3 is TGCGCCAGCAGCTCACCGGGACGGACCGATGGCTACACCTTC.

At least ten counts were recorded for this clonotype. The V gene is TRBV20-1, the J gene TRBJ2-3; D gene unclear. CDR1 and CDR2 from the germline V gene are DFQATT and SNEGSKA (reference sequence). The V end was cut by 0 bases, the J end by 2 bases, with 6 bases between. This CDR3 comprises 13 residues. CDR3 bases: TGCAGTGCTAGAGATCCCACCACAGATACGCAGTATTTT. This sequence encodes CSARDPTTDTQYF.